The 2 T cell receptor beta chains listed next were all sequenced from one sample in a study of T cells after posttransplantation cyclophosphamide. Profiling relied on immunoSEQ multiplex PCR, and the TCRdb table lists in-frame clones only, not all of them. The sample shows about 30,000 clones, no singletons; the ten largest hold approximately 4.8%. Sequenced input: PBMCs. The origin of the receptors is a woman aged 25 to 39 in good health and a related stem cell transplant donor.

The chain carries TRBV27 and TRBJ2-3, with TRBD2 matching over 9 bases. The CDR3 covers 18 residues. J was trimmed by 1 base and V by 4 bases; bases with no gene match: 12. Looked up from germline, CDR1 is MNHEY and CDR2 is SMNVEV (reference sequence). The CDR3 protein is CASSSPGAWTSGTDTQYF. As DNA, the CDR3 is TGTGCCAGCAGTTCCCCAGGGGCTTGGACTAGCGGCACAGATACGCAGTATTTT.

This clone was counted ten times or more. The CDR3, as DNA: TGTGCCAGCAGTAGTCCTACAGGGGGTCCTTACAATGAGCAGTTCTTC. Translated: CASSSPTGGPYNEQFF. V usage is TRBV6-4 and J usage is TRBJ2-1; 8 bases align to TRBD1. CDR3 length equals 16 residues. Germline values: CDR1 MRHNA, CDR2 SNTAGT. The J segment lost 4 bases and the V segment lost 5 bases, leaving 10 bases of the junction unmatched.